This note documents a single T cell receptor (beta chain) sequence. V gave up 0 bases and J gave up 4 bases; unmatched junction bases: 2. The CDR3 consists of 15 residues. In germline, CDR1 is ENHRY, CDR2 SYGVKD. Patients at the Seattle site were enrolled during active infection and followed longitudinally. Produced via immunoSEQ multiplex PCR; TCRdb's table is partial and in-frame only. This table has around 50,000 clones, around 87% appearing once. The record originates from a study of blood T cell repertoires in COVID-19. The chain carries TRBV10-3 and TRBJ1-5, with TRBD1 matching over 8 bases. The sequenced sample was peripheral blood. The TCR sequence derives from a woman older than 75 with COVID-19, enrolled during active disease. The CDR3 DNA is TGTGCCATCAGTGAGTCTAGACAGGGGAATCAGCCCCAGCATTTT. Translation gives CAISESRQGNQPQHF.